This TCR beta chain emerged from a study of shared clonotypes between healthy human individuals. At the level of the study: The composition of the donors was two women and a few men aged 18 to 49.

Note on this clone: In the same sample, other DNA sequences code for this CDR3.

Genomic DNA for unsorted samples was obtained from 70 million to 100 million PBMCs. Across several immunoSEQ plates, the genomic DNA of each subset was split evenly. Authors' analysis steps: Junction-only immunoSEQ sequences carried no quality scores, so filtering differed. Some clones are missing from TCRdb's copy, which holds only in-frame ones; the method was immunoSEQ multiplex PCR. D and trimming were read from the DNA, whereas the V and J calls and clone size are those reported in that table. The sample contains about 520,000 clones, 81% of which appear only once. Germline V gene lookup returns CDR1 SEHNR and CDR2 FQNEAQ (reference sequence). V was shortened by 2 bases and J by 6 bases, with 8 bases between the two germline ends. The CDR3 spans 13 residues.

This TCR was recovered from a woman aged 40 to 50 in good health. Some clones in this sample may be carry-over from other donors' samples. Sequencing was carried out using PBMCs. This rearrangement joins TRBV7-9 to TRBJ1-5; no clear D. Here the CDR3 reads CASSLQGGQPQHF. The CDR3 bases are TGTGCCAGCAGCTTACAAGGAGGTCAGCCCCAGCATTTT.